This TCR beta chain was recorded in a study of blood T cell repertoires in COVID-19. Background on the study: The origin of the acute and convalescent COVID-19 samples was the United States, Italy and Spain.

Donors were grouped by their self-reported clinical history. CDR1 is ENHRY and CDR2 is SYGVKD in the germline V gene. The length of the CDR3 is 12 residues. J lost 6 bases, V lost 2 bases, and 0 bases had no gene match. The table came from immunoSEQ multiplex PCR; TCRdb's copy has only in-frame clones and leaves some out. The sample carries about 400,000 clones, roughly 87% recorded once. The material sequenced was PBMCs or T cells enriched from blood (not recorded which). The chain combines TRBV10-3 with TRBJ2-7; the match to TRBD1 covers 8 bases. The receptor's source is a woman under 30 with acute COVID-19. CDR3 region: CAISEDRGEQYF. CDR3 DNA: TGTGCCATCAGTGAGGACAGGGGCGAGCAGTACTTC.